This T cell receptor beta chain was sequenced in a study of cytomegalovirus exposure and HLA in healthy donors. Study overall: Around 76% of 300 to 450 genotyped donors fell in the Caucasian-associated ancestry cluster. Findings and caveats of the study: Excluded were some V segments that proved indistinguishable, including TRBV6-2 and TRBV6-3. According to the study, about 180 TCR beta chains were cytomegalovirus-associated.

The PCR was carried out with 60 Vbeta primers and 13 Jbeta primers. TCRdb's copy holds only in-frame clones and misses some; the assay was immunoSEQ multiplex PCR. The sample lists under 200,000 clones, 68% occurring once. This clone was found a few times. Its antigen remains unknown. The CDR3 covers 14 residues. Germline V gene data show CDR1 as MGHRA and CDR2 as YSYEKL. V dropped 4 bases and J dropped 1 base, with 10 bases sitting between them. The sequencing input was PBMCs. V gene TRBV4-1 combines with J gene TRBJ1-1, with D tentatively TRBD1 (5 bases). The clonotype originates from a man aged 45-65 years in good health and CMV-seronegative. The CDR3, as DNA: TGCGCCAGCAGCCCGATAGGGGCGAACACTGAAGCTTTCTTT. It specifies CASSPIGANTEAFF.